This T cell receptor beta chain was recovered during a study of blood T cell repertoires in COVID-19. The repertoire was sequenced with immunoSEQ multiplex PCR; TCRdb's copy has only in-frame clones and lacks some. The sample carries roughly 82,000 clones, roughly 82% recorded once. The V gene's germline CDR1 is SQVTM and CDR2 ANQGSEA. V was clipped by 6 bases and J by 5 bases, with 16 bases between them. The CDR3 runs 13 residues. The chain couples TRBV29-1 to TRBJ1-1; possible D gene TRBD1, 6 bases. This TCR was recovered from a man aged 55-75 years with acute or convalescent COVID-19. The specimen sequenced was peripheral blood. The CDR3 protein is CSVERTANTEAFF. The CDR3, as DNA: TGCAGCGTGGAAAGGACAGCAAATACTGAAGCTTTCTTT. Full variable domain (missing parts from reference TRBV29-1 and TRBJ1-1): SAVISQKPSRDICQRGTSLTIQCQVDSQVTMMFWYRQQPGQSLTLIATANQGSEATYESGFVIDKFPISRPNLTFSTLTVSNMSPEDSSIYLCSVERTANTEAFFGQGTRLTVV.